A single sample is the source of the 2 T cell receptor beta chains below, sequenced in a study of blood T cell repertoires in COVID-19. Here immunoSEQ multiplex PCR was the method, and the copy in TCRdb shows in-frame clones only, minus some. The data show approximately 42,000 clones, 65% to 80% seen once. The specimen was peripheral blood. Source of these receptors: a man at least 80 years old with acute or convalescent COVID-19.

The gene calls are TRBV29-1 and TRBJ1-1, with TRBD1 matching 9 bases. J lost 0 bases, V lost 7 bases, and 12 bases had no gene match. Germline assignment: CDR1 SQVTM and CDR2 ANQGSEA. The CDR3 covers 16 residues. The CDR3 spells CSAAQGARFMNTEAFF. The CDR3 DNA sequence: TGCAGCGCGGCACAGGGGGCAAGATTCATGAACACTGAAGCTTTCTTT.

The chain recombines TRBV19 with TRBJ1-2; D possibly corresponds to TRBD1 (6 bases). This CDR3 region has 17 residues. The germline V gene has CDR1 LNHDA and CDR2 SQIVND (reference sequence). Trimming took 6 bases from V and 8 from J, leaving 28 bases between them. Here the CDR3 DNA reads TGTGCCAGTAGCCATTTAACCCCCCGGGACACTGGACAGGGCTACACCTTC. This translates into CASSHLTPRDTGQGYTF.